This is a list of T cell receptor beta chains from one sample in a study of T cell repertoires in cytomegalovirus infection. Their antigens remain unidentified. TCRdb recomputed calls from the reads with MiXCR, one row per CDR3 protein. The table includes 95,000 to 120,000 distinct CDR3 sequences, around 31% detected once. The specimen was CD8+ T cells from cultured PBMCs, collected from culture after CMV antigen stimulation. The receptors were gathered from a human donor in good health (CMV status not recorded). Some clones in this sample may be carry-over from other donors' samples. CDR3s include the opening cysteine and the closing phenylalanine or tryptophan. Each record gives: CDR3 length, V gene, D gene, clone size, J gene, CDR3 protein, CDR3 DNA. A D gene is named only where the DNA matches it firmly. Size is omitted from some rows. Given values are once, few, many or a class for expanded clones.

cdr3_length: 16
v_call: TRBV11-2
d_call: .
clone_size: many
j_call: TRBJ1-3
cdr3_aa: CASSHSRVQPGNTIYF
cdr3_nt: TGTGCCAGCAGCCATAGCAGGGTTCAACCTGGAAACACCATATATTTT

cdr3_length: 13
v_call: TRBV6-6
d_call: .
clone_size: once
j_call: TRBJ1-4
cdr3_aa: CASEGATNEKLFF
cdr3_nt: TGTGCCAGCGAGGGGGCAACTAATGAAAAACTGTTTTTT

cdr3_length: 15
v_call: TRBV6-5
d_call: TRBD2
clone_size: .
j_call: TRBJ2-1
cdr3_aa: CASSSGTSVNNEQFF
cdr3_nt: TGTGCCAGCAGTTCCGGGACTAGTGTGAACAATGAGCAGTTCTTC

cdr3_length: 16
v_call: TRBV20-1
d_call: TRBD2
clone_size: few
j_call: TRBJ2-1
cdr3_aa: CSARGYLGLAGSEQFF
cdr3_nt: TGCAGTGCTAGAGGCTACCTTGGACTAGCGGGGAGTGAGCAGTTCTTC

cdr3_length: 17
v_call: TRBV7-2
d_call: TRBD2
clone_size: few
j_call: TRBJ2-1
cdr3_aa: CASSHTGTSGFYNEQFF
cdr3_nt: TGTGCCAGCAGCCACACCGGGACTAGCGGATTTTACAATGAGCAGTTCTTC

cdr3_length: 10
v_call: TRBV7-9
d_call: .
clone_size: many
j_call: TRBJ2-3
cdr3_aa: CASVTDTQYF
cdr3_nt: TGTGCCAGCGTTACCGATACGCAGTATTTT

cdr3_length: 14
v_call: TRBV28
d_call: .
clone_size: .
j_call: TRBJ2-7
cdr3_aa: CASSSRGLSYEQYF
cdr3_nt: TGTGCCAGCAGTTCGCGGGGGCTTTCCTACGAGCAGTACTTC

cdr3_length: 17
v_call: TRBV4-2
d_call: TRBD2
clone_size: .
j_call: TRBJ2-3
cdr3_aa: CASSQDTAGGRTDTQYF
cdr3_nt: TGTGCCAGCAGCCAAGATACCGCGGGGGGGCGCACAGATACGCAGTATTTT

cdr3_length: 14
v_call: TRBV7-2
d_call: .
clone_size: few
j_call: TRBJ1-1
cdr3_aa: CASSLGPPATEAFF
cdr3_nt: TGTGCCAGCAGCTTGGGACCCCCCGCCACTGAAGCTTTCTTT

cdr3_length: 17
v_call: TRBV7-3
d_call: TRBD1
clone_size: .
j_call: TRBJ2-5
cdr3_aa: CASSPPQTGTGGETQYF
cdr3_nt: TGTGCCAGCAGCCCCCCCCAAACCGGGACAGGGGGAGAGACCCAGTACTTC

cdr3_length: 15
v_call: TRBV27
d_call: TRBD2
clone_size: few
j_call: TRBJ2-1
cdr3_aa: CASKTHSGQKNEQFF
cdr3_nt: TGTGCCAGCAAAACTCATAGCGGGCAGAAGAATGAGCAGTTCTTC

cdr3_length: 14
v_call: TRBV7-2
d_call: .
clone_size: few
j_call: TRBJ1-1
cdr3_aa: CASTKDPGGTEAFF
cdr3_nt: TGTGCCAGCACCAAAGATCCCGGGGGCACTGAAGCTTTCTTT

cdr3_length: 12
v_call: TRBV6-1
d_call: .
clone_size: few
j_call: TRBJ1-4
cdr3_aa: CASSGGGEKLFF
cdr3_nt: TGTGCCAGCAGTGGGGGGGGTGAAAAACTGTTTTTT

cdr3_length: 17
v_call: TRBV12-3/TRBV12-4
d_call: .
clone_size: .
j_call: TRBJ2-5
cdr3_aa: CASSLLSAGRLQETQYF
cdr3_nt: TGTGCCAGCAGTTTACTCTCGGCAGGACGGCTTCAAGAGACCCAGTACTTC

cdr3_length: 16
v_call: TRBV11-2
d_call: TRBD2
clone_size: few
j_call: TRBJ2-3
cdr3_aa: CASSLELAGGTDTQYF
cdr3_nt: TGTGCCAGCAGCTTAGAATTAGCGGGGGGCACAGATACGCAGTATTTT

cdr3_length: 19
v_call: TRBV7-2
d_call: .
clone_size: .
j_call: TRBJ2-4
cdr3_aa: CASSPRPGDGASTKNIQYF
cdr3_nt: TGTGCCAGCAGCCCACGCCCGGGGGATGGGGCCTCCACCAAAAACATTCAGTACTTC

cdr3_length: 13
v_call: TRBV12-3/TRBV12-4
d_call: TRBD1
clone_size: few
j_call: TRBJ2-1
cdr3_aa: CASWTGWDNEQFF
cdr3_nt: TGTGCCAGCTGGACAGGCTGGGACAATGAGCAGTTCTTC

cdr3_length: 17
v_call: TRBV7-6
d_call: TRBD2
clone_size: .
j_call: TRBJ2-3
cdr3_aa: CASSLAHGTSGEDTQYF
cdr3_nt: TGTGCCAGCAGCTTAGCTCACGGGACTAGCGGGGAAGATACGCAGTATTTT

cdr3_length: 15
v_call: TRBV7-2
d_call: TRBD1
clone_size: many
j_call: TRBJ1-1
cdr3_aa: CASSSRDRQNTEAFF
cdr3_nt: TGTGCCAGCAGCTCTAGGGACAGACAGAACACTGAAGCTTTCTTT

cdr3_length: 18
v_call: TRBV27
d_call: TRBD2
clone_size: few
j_call: TRBJ2-2
cdr3_aa: CASSPVAGGPSNTGELFF
cdr3_nt: TGTGCCAGCAGTCCCGTAGCGGGGGGGCCCTCGAACACCGGGGAGCTGTTTTTT

cdr3_length: 15
v_call: TRBV15
d_call: TRBD1
clone_size: .
j_call: TRBJ2-4
cdr3_aa: CATSRTGQGINIQYF
cdr3_nt: TGTGCCACCAGCAGAACGGGACAGGGGATTAACATTCAGTACTTC

cdr3_length: 11
v_call: TRBV20-1
d_call: .
clone_size: few
j_call: TRBJ2-1
cdr3_aa: CSARSYNEQFF
cdr3_nt: TGCAGTGCTAGATCCTACAATGAGCAGTTCTTC

cdr3_length: 13
v_call: TRBV6-1
d_call: .
clone_size: .
j_call: TRBJ2-7
cdr3_aa: CASSVDRPYEQYF
cdr3_nt: TGTGCCAGCAGCGTAGACAGGCCCTACGAGCAGTACTTC

cdr3_length: 14
v_call: TRBV4-2
d_call: .
clone_size: .
j_call: TRBJ2-3
cdr3_aa: CASSQEGGTDTQYF
cdr3_nt: TGTGCCAGCAGCCAAGAAGGAGGGACAGATACGCAGTATTTT

cdr3_length: 14
v_call: TRBV5-8
d_call: .
clone_size: .
j_call: TRBJ2-3
cdr3_aa: CASSFGGNTDTQYF
cdr3_nt: TGTGCCAGCAGCTTTGGGGGAAACACAGATACGCAGTATTTT

cdr3_length: 18
v_call: TRBV18
d_call: TRBD1
clone_size: few
j_call: TRBJ2-2
cdr3_aa: CASSPPNARQGAAGELFF
cdr3_nt: TGTGCCAGCTCACCACCGAACGCGAGACAGGGGGCCGCCGGGGAGCTGTTTTTT

cdr3_length: 15
v_call: TRBV27
d_call: TRBD1
clone_size: few
j_call: TRBJ1-3
cdr3_aa: CASSLQGASGNTIYF
cdr3_nt: TGTGCCAGCAGCTTACAGGGGGCCTCTGGAAACACCATATATTTT

cdr3_length: 16
v_call: TRBV4-1
d_call: TRBD2
clone_size: few
j_call: TRBJ2-3
cdr3_aa: CASSHRLAGSTDTQYF
cdr3_nt: TGCGCCAGCAGCCACAGACTAGCGGGGAGCACAGATACGCAGTATTTT